This T cell receptor beta chain was recorded in a study of response to subunit inactivated influenza vaccine. Points from the study as a whole: The authors offered the suggestion that each seasonal influenza vaccination recruits few new T cells.

About this clonotype itself: Its cognate antigen is unknown.

TCRdb independently ran MiXCR on the RT-PCR reads; one entry per CDR3 protein. The table records approximately 500,000 distinct CDR3 sequences, roughly 13% of them present only once. The CDR3 consists of 16 residues. In germline, CDR1 is MNHEY, CDR2 SVGAGI. V was cut by 2 bases and J by 6 bases, with 20 bases left in between. The sample here was PBMCs from blood, taken around seven weeks after vaccination. This receptor was taken from a man aged 45 to 65 who received an inactivated influenza vaccine. V is TRBV6-5 and J is TRBJ2-7; D is possibly TRBD1 or TRBD2 (7 bases each). CDR3 sequence: CASSYPSRAGGVEQYF. The CDR3, as DNA: TGTGCCAGCAGTTACCCAAGCCGGGCAGGGGGGGTCGAGCAGTACTTC.